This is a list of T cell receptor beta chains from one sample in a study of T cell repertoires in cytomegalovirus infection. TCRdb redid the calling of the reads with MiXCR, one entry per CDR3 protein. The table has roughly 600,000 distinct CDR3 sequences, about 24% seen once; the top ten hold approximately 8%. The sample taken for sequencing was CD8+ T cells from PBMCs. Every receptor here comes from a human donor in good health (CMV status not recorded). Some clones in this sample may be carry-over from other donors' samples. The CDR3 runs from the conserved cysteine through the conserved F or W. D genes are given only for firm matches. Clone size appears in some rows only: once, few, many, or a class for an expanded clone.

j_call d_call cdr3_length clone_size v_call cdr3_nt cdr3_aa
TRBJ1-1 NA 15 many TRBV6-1 TGTGCCAGCAGTTCCCAGGAGGGGATGAACACTGAAGCTTTCTTT CASSSQEGMNTEAFF
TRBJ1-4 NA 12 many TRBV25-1 TGTGCCAGCAGTGAATTAGGGGAAAAACTGTTTTTT CASSELGEKLFF
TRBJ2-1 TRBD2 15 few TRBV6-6 TGTGCCAGCTGGGGACTAGCGGACTCCTACAATGAGCAGTTCTTC CASWGLADSYNEQFF
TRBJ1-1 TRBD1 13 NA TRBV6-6 TGTGCCAGCAGTTACGAACGACAGGGGGGAGCTTTCTTT CASSYERQGGAFF
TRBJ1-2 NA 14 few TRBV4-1 TGCGCCAGCAGCCAAGAGTACGGCAACTATGGCTACACCTTC CASSQEYGNYGYTF
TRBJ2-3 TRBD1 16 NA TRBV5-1 TGCGCCAGCAGCTTGTCCATTACAGGGGGAGCAGATACGCAGTATTTT CASSLSITGGADTQYF
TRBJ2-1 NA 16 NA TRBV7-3 TGTGCCAGCAGCTTAGGTAGTATAGATTACTACAATGAGCAGTTCTTC CASSLGSIDYYNEQFF
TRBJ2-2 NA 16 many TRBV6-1 TGTGCCAGCAGGGAAAAGCCATGGGCGAACACCGGGGAGCTGTTTTTT CASREKPWANTGELFF
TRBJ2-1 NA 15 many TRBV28 TGTGCCAGCACTACTCGGGGGAGCTCCTACAATGAGCAGTTCTTC CASTTRGSSYNEQFF
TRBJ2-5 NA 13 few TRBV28 TGTGCCAGCACCTATCCCGGGGGTGGGACCCAGTACTTC CASTYPGGGTQYF
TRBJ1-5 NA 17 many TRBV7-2 TGTGCCAGCAGCTTAAACTCGGCGGCTTATAGCAATCAGCCCCAGCATTTT CASSLNSAAYSNQPQHF
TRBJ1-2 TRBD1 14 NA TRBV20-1 TGCAGTGCCAGGGACAGGGAAAACCTCTATGGCTACACCTTC CSARDRENLYGYTF
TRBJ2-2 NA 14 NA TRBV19 TGTGCCACTGGAATGGGGGGCCACACCGGGGAGCTGTTTTTT CATGMGGHTGELFF
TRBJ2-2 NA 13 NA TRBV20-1 TGCAGTGTGCGGGACTCAGACACCGGGGAGCTGTTTTTT CSVRDSDTGELFF
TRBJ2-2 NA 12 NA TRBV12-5 TGTGCTAGTGGTGACGACACCGGGGAGCTGTTTTTT CASGDDTGELFF
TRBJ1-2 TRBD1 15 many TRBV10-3 TGTGCCATCAGGACCCCGACAGGGGGAAACTATGGCTACACCTTC CAIRTPTGGNYGYTF
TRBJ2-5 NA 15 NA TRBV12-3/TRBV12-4 TGTGCCAGCAGCCCTCCTATTCATCCGAAAGAGACCCAGTACTTC CASSPPIHPKETQYF
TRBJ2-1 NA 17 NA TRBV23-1 TGCGCCAGCAGTCAAATCCCAATCCGGGACCCTAACAATGAGCAGTTCTTC CASSQIPIRDPNNEQFF
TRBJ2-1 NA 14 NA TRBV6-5 TGTGCCAGCAGTTACTACGGGGGGCAAAATGAGCAGTTCTTC CASSYYGGQNEQFF
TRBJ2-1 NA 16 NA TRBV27 TGTGCCAGCAGTTTAACCCCTTCGGGGTACTGGCTGGAGCAGTTCTTC CASSLTPSGYWLEQFF
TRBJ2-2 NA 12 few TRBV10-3 TGTGCCATCATCGGACCTACCGGGGAGCTGTTTTTT CAIIGPTGELFF
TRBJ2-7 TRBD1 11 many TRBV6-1 TGTGCCTGCGGGACAGGGACAGAGCAGTACTTC CACGTGTEQYF
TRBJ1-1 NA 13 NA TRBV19 TGTGTCAGTAATTTCCTCGGCGGCACTGAAGCTTTTTTT CVSNFLGGTEAFF
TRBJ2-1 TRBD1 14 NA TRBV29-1 TGCAGCGTTGGGGGACAGGAGAGGGTCAGTGAGCAGTTCTTC CSVGGQERVSEQFF
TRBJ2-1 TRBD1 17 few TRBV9 TGTGCCAGCAGCCCATGGGACAGGGGGGGATCCTACAATGAGCAGTTCTTC CASSPWDRGGSYNEQFF
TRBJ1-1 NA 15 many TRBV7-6 TGTGCCAGCAGCTTCGGAAGCCAAGGGGAAACTGAAGCTTTCTTT CASSFGSQGETEAFF
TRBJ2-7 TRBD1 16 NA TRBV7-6 TGTGCCAGCAGCCCCGCCGGGACAGGGGGGGCCTGGGAGCAGTACTTC CASSPAGTGGAWEQYF
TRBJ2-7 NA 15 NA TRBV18 TGTGCCAGCTCACCCCTTCGTGAGGGGAGGTACGAGCAGTACTTC CASSPLREGRYEQYF
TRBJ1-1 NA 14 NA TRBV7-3 TGTGCCAGCAGCAACGGACAAATGAACACTGAAGCTTTCTTT CASSNGQMNTEAFF
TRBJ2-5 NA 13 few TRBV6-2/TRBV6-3 TGTGCCAGCACCAAGGATTCCTCGAGGACCCAGTACTTC CASTKDSSRTQYF
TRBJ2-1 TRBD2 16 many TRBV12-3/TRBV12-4 TGTGCCAGCAGTTTAAGGACTAGCGGGGGAAGGGGTGAGCAGTTCTTC CASSLRTSGGRGEQFF
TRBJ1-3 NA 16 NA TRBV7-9 TGTGCCAGCAGCGAATCCGAAGGGACCTCTGGAAACACCATATATTTT CASSESEGTSGNTIYF
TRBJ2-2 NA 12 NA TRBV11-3 TGTGTCAGCAGTACGGCCGCCGGGGAGCTGTTTTTT CVSSTAAGELFF
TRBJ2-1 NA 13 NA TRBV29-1 TGCAGCGTTGGACTAGAAAACTACAATGAGCAGTTCTTC CSVGLENYNEQFF
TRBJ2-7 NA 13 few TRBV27 TGTGCCAGCAGTTTCGGTTCCGGGCTCGAGCAGTACTTC CASSFGSGLEQYF
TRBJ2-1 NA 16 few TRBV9 TGTGCCAGCAGCGCGCTGGAACTGAGCTCCTACAATGAGCAGTTCTTC CASSALELSSYNEQFF
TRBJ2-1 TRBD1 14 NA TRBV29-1 TGCAGCGTTGAGGGAAGGACAGGGTTTTATGAGCAGTTCTTC CSVEGRTGFYEQFF
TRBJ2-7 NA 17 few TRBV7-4 TGTGCCAGCAGCTTAATCGGGGCGGGCAGCCTCTCCTACGAGCAGTACTTC CASSLIGAGSLSYEQYF
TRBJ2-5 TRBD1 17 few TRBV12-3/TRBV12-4 TGTGCCAGCAAAACCGGGACAGGGGTCATCCTTCAAGAGACCCAGTACTTC CASKTGTGVILQETQYF
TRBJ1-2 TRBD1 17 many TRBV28 TGTGCCAGCTCGAACTATGGACAGGAATCAAACCTCTATGGCTACACCTTC CASSNYGQESNLYGYTF
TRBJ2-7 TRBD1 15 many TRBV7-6 TGTGCCAGCAGCTTAGGACAGGGGGGTTCCTACGAGCAGTACTTC CASSLGQGGSYEQYF
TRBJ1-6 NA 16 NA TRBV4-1 TGCGCCAGCAGCCAAGGGGTCACGCCGGGGGATTCACCCCTCCACTTT CASSQGVTPGDSPLHF
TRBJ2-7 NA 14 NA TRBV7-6 TGTGCCAGCAGCCTTGACCCAGACGAGGGGGAGCAGTACTTC CASSLDPDEGEQYF
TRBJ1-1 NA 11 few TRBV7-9 TGTGCCAGCAGGGCAAGGATTGAAGCTTTCTTT CASRARIEAFF
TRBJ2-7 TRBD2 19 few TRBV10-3 TGTGCCACCTACCTAGGGGGGACTAGCGGGGGGGCCTACCAGAGGGAGCAGTACTTC CATYLGGTSGGAYQREQYF
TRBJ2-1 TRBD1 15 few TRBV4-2 TGTGCCAGCAGCCAAGATCGTAAGGGGGCTGATGAGCAGTTCTTC CASSQDRKGADEQFF
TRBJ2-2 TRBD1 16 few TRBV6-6 TGTGCCAGCAGTACCCGACAGGGGGCTCGGACCGGGGAGCTGTTTTTT CASSTRQGARTGELFF
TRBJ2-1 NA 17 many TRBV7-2 TGTGCCAGCAGCTTAGGGACTCTCATTGGAACCTACAATGAGCAGTTCTTC CASSLGTLIGTYNEQFF
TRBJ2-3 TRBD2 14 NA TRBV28 TGTGCCAGCAGTTTACGCGGGGGGAGGGATACGCAGTATTTT CASSLRGGRDTQYF
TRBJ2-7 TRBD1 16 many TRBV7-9 TGTGCCAGCAGCACCGAAGGGGGCACAGCCCGGGACGAGCAGTACTTC CASSTEGGTARDEQYF